These T cell receptor beta chains were read from a single sample in a study of T cell responses to AZD1222 COVID-19 vaccine. The assay was immunoSEQ multiplex PCR, and TCRdb's table has in-frame clones only and misses some. The table records roughly 140,000 clones, approximately 90% of them present only once. Material: peripheral blood, obtained on day 0 of MenACWY control vaccination. These receptors were collected from an adult in good health. Each CDR3 is given with its conserved first and last residue. The D gene is left open where the match is weak. The listing skips clone size in some rows; elsewhere it reads once, few, many or a size class.

clone_size	d_call	v_call	cdr3_aa
-	-	TRBV7-9	CASSFSESNEKLFF
-	-	TRBV3-1/TRBV3-2	CASSQSGVPYEQYF
-	TRBD1	TRBV7-2	CASSPDRDGWNEQFF
-	-	TRBV7-2	CASSYRGTVNTEAFF
-	-	TRBV6-2/TRBV6-3	CASSYSSVIRVSRNTEAFF
-	TRBD1	TRBV6-1	CASSDPRGLYTEAFF
-	TRBD1	TRBV27	CASRTTTGGGETQYF
-	-	TRBV7-8	CASSFGLALGDTQYF
-	TRBD2	TRBV11-3	CASSETGTSTGELFF
-	TRBD1	TRBV6-4	CASSRSPGQGTYGYTF
-	-	TRBV2	CAARRGLSNQPQHF
-	-	TRBV6-2/TRBV6-3	CASSYLGSHTGELFF
-	-	TRBV28	CASGLSAYEQYF
few	-	TRBV11-3	CASSLSYRTSTDTQYF
-	-	TRBV28	CASSLDKNYGYTF
-	-	TRBV11-2	CASTRDNSVRSPLHF
-	-	TRBV7-3	CASSPQRGSTEAFF
-	TRBD2	TRBV5-1	CASSLVGREGRETQYF
-	-	TRBV28	CASTLSANYGYTF
-	-	TRBV18	CASSPPRGSGTDTQYF
-	TRBD1	TRBV7-9	CASSRRVGDSVYF
-	-	TRBV30	CAWSKETQYF
-	TRBD2	TRBV6-5	CASSTGTSGGLEQFF
-	TRBD1	TRBV18	CASSWDSGTEAFF
-	TRBD1	TRBV30	CAWSKGGQGSAFF
-	-	TRBV19	CASSIKYGYTF
-	-	TRBV24-1	CATSLGHYGYTF
-	-	TRBV11-2	CASRRGGGAYWLYNEQFF
-	-	TRBV28	CASSLVTAGGYTF
-	TRBD1	TRBV24-1	CATSDSLKQGLTQYF
-	-	TRBV6-2/TRBV6-3	CASSLASARTDTQYF
-	TRBD2	TRBV30	CAWSVGLAGTDTQYF
-	-	TRBV5-1	CASSLTGTYTGELFF
-	-	TRBV27	CATSLGPRSNQPQHF
-	-	TRBV2	CASSEQQLDSPLHF
-	-	TRBV24-1	CATSDRQGTDTQYF
-	-	TRBV9	CASSVGRYQNTEAFF
once	TRBD1	TRBV4-3	CASSQGTGLSQPQHF
-	-	TRBV4-1	CASRASELPETNYGYTF
-	-	TRBV27	CASSPTGSSYNSPLHF
-	TRBD1	TRBV11-2	CASSLLTGQGPQPQHF
-	-	TRBV19	CASTDQGYTEAFF
-	-	TRBV12-3/TRBV12-4	CASSLGDQPQHF
-	-	TRBV5-1	CASSLLQVTDTQYF
-	-	TRBV21-1	CASRHGTRAMEQFF
-	-	TRBV12-3/TRBV12-4	CASSLRTDTQYF
-	-	TRBV20-1	CSARGGDTQYF
-	-	TRBV27	CASGEGGSEQYF
-	TRBD1	TRBV4-3	CASSPDRGRAEAFF
once	-	TRBV6-2/TRBV6-3	CASSRTGNQPQHF
-	-	TRBV5-6	CASSLVGGLKNIQYF
-	-	TRBV6-2/TRBV6-3	CASSREQGAKNIQYF
-	-	TRBV4-2	CASSQESMTGNTEAFF
-	TRBD1	TRBV9	CASSPTTGEGTEAFF
-	TRBD2	TRBV19	CASRISGGPADTQYF
-	-	TRBV3-1/TRBV3-2	CASSQGSSNTEAFF
-	TRBD1	TRBV7-2	CASISDRAGNSPLHF